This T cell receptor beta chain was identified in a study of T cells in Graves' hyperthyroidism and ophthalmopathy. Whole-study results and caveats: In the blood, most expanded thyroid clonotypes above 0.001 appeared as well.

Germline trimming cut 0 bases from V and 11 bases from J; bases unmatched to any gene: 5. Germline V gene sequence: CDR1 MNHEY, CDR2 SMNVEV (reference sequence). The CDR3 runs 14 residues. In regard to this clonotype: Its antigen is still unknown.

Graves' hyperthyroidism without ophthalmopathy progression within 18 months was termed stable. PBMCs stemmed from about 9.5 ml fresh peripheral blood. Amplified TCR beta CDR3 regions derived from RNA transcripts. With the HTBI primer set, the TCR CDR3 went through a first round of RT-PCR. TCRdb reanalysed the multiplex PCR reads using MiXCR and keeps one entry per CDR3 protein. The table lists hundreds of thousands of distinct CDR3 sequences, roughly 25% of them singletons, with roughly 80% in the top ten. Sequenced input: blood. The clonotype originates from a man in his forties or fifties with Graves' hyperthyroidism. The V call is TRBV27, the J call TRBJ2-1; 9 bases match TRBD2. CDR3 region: CASSLSAGGLQQFF. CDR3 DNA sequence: TGTGCCAGCAGTTTATCAGCGGGAGGACTACAGCAGTTCTTC.